Sequencing of this TCR beta chain was carried out in a study of cytomegalovirus exposure and HLA in healthy donors. Study-level findings and limits: Among CMV-associated TCR beta chains, most appeared HLA-restricted in a later analysis. Roughly uniform depth of sequencing across donors was assumed in presence/absence analyses. A list of 164 TCR beta chains associated with cytomegalovirus was given.

This clone has a handful of counts. The antigen is unknown. Germline V lookup: CDR1 LNHNV, CDR2 YYDKDF (reference sequence). The V segment lost 5 bases and the J segment 5 bases; nucleotides outside the gene matches: 10. CDR3 length: 15 amino acids. The PCR used 60 Vbeta and 13 Jbeta primers. TCRdb's copy holds only in-frame clones and misses some; the assay was immunoSEQ multiplex PCR. The sample shows roughly 120,000 clones, over 70% of them seen only once. Sequencing input: PBMCs. The V call is TRBV15, the J call TRBJ2-5; 8 nucleotides line up with TRBD2. The clonotype was recovered from a woman aged 18-29 years in good health and CMV-seronegative. The CDR3 sequence: CATSEGLANFETQYF. CDR3 bases: TGTGCCACCAGCGAAGGACTAGCCAATTTCGAGACCCAGTACTTC. The full variable domain, with the rest looked up from reference TRBV15 and TRBJ2-5, is DAMVIQNPRYQVTQFGKPVTLSCSQTLNHNVMYWYQQKSSQAPKLLFHYYDKDFNNEADTPDNFQSRRPNTSFCFLDIRSPGLGDTAMYLCATSEGLANFETQYFGPGTRLLVL.